The clone carrying this TCR beta chain was counted a few times. Antigen: not known. This sample is drawn from a study of response to subunit inactivated influenza vaccine. TCRdb reprocessed the RT-PCR reads with MiXCR, giving one entry per CDR3 protein. This table holds under 800,000 distinct CDR3 sequences, approximately 14% found once. The CDR3 extends over 15 amino acids. Trimming at V came to 6 bases and at J to 0 bases, leaving 7 bases not matched to a gene. Germline lookup yields CDR1 SGHAT and CDR2 FQNNGV. Findings and limits, study-wide: A suggestion made by the authors is that each seasonal influenza vaccination recruits few new T cells.

The source is a man over 45 who received an inactivated influenza vaccine. The V call is TRBV11-2, the J call TRBJ1-2; 7 bases fit TRBD1. The sample was PBMCs from blood, taken roughly 2 weeks before vaccination. As DNA, the CDR3 is TGTGCCAGCAGTCCCCTCAGGGGGGCTAACTATGGCTACACCTTC. Its protein product is CASSPLRGANYGYTF.